Following are 26 T cell receptor beta chains from one sample sequenced in a study of response to subunit inactivated influenza vaccine. TCRdb fed the RT-PCR reads into MiXCR, producing one record per CDR3 protein. The table has 150,000 to 200,000 distinct CDR3 sequences, approximately 10% seen once; the top ten hold approximately 13%. Sequencing used non-naive T cells sorted from PBMCs, obtained roughly 45 days after vaccination. The receptors derive from a man aged 50-59 years who received an inactivated influenza vaccine.

This clonotype was counted between two and nine times. The chain couples TRBV2 to TRBJ1-6; TRBD1 matches at 8 bases. The germline gives CDR1 SNHLY, CDR2 FYNNEI. The CDR3 is 14 amino acids. V shed 7 bases and J 7 bases; nucleotides not matched to a gene: 6. The CDR3 DNA reads TGTGCCAGCAAGCTGGACAGGGCCAATTCACCCCTCCACTTT. This translates into CASKLDRANSPLHF.

In this sample, this clonotype turned up a few times. The V gene is TRBV6-6, the J gene TRBJ1-2; D might be TRBD1 (5 bases). Trimming shortened V by 7 bases and J by 5 bases, and 14 bases separated the two germline ends. Germline V gene sequence: CDR1 MNHNY, CDR2 SVGAGI (reference sequence). This CDR3 has 13 residues. CDR3 loop: CASKGTENYGYTF. The CDR3 DNA reads as TGTGCCAGCAAGGGGACGGAAAATTATGGCTACACCTTC.

The chain links TRBV28 to TRBJ2-3; 7 bases align to TRBD2. The CDR3 is 15 residues long. Trimming at V came to 2 bases and at J to 2 bases, leaving 4 bases not matched to a gene. Per germline, CDR1 MDHEN and CDR2 SYDVKM. The CDR3: CASSLAGAVTDTQYF. DNA of the CDR3: TGTGCCAGCAGTTTAGCGGGAGCCGTCACAGATACGCAGTATTTT.

This chain joins TRBV30 and TRBJ2-6; weak D call: TRBD1 (5 bases). The CDR3 is 13 amino acids. Germline V lookup: CDR1 GTSNPN, CDR2 SVGIG (reference sequence). Trimming cost V 5 bases and J 3 bases, with 8 bases left between them. The CDR3 reads CAWQGFGANVLTF. CDR3 DNA: TGTGCCTGGCAGGGTTTTGGGGCCAACGTCCTGACTTTC.

The chain has TRBV29-1 and TRBJ1-1; D not certain. The CDR3 has 10 residues. Germline assignment: CDR1 SQVTM and CDR2 ANQGSEA. The V and J ends lost 6 bases and 0 bases respectively, with 2 bases between them. This CDR3 reads CSVLNTEAFF. The CDR3 DNA is TGCAGCGTGCTGAACACTGAAGCTTTCTTT.

This chain connects TRBV29-1 to TRBJ1-2, with D possibly being TRBD1 (5 bases). Germline CDR1 reads SQVTM; CDR2 reads ANQGSEA. This CDR3 has 13 residues. V shed 6 bases and J shed 7 bases, with 18 bases lying between them. As DNA, the CDR3 is TGCAGCGTGGGGGGGACCGTGGTTTCTGGCTACACCTTC. Protein sequence: CSVGGTVVSGYTF.

This sequence joins TRBV11-2 and TRBJ2-3; 8 bases match TRBD2. Germline-derived CDR1 and CDR2 are SGHAT and FQNNGV. Trimming took 2 bases from V and 4 from J; bases not matched to a gene: 8. The CDR3 consists of 16 residues. The CDR3 is CASSLTTSGPPDTQYF. Here the CDR3 DNA reads TGTGCCAGCAGCTTAACCACTAGCGGCCCTCCAGATACGCAGTATTTT.

This clonotype showed up just a few times. V usage is TRBV20-1 and J usage is TRBJ2-7; D gene uncertain. The CDR3 is 15 amino acids. CDR1 and CDR2 (germline): DFQATT, SNEGSKA (reference sequence). Trimming pared 1 base from V and 5 bases from J, leaving 18 bases between. The CDR3 here is CSARVGSAFWDEQYF. The CDR3 DNA is TGCAGTGCTAGAGTCGGGTCAGCATTTTGGGACGAGCAGTACTTC.

About this clonotype itself: A junction end diverges from the germline sequence, so it may reflect a read error. The chain employs TRBV27 and TRBJ2-7; a possible D gene is TRBD1 (6 bases). The germline gives CDR1 MNHEY, CDR2 SMNVEV (reference sequence). The CDR3 extends over 13 amino acids. In nucleotides, the CDR3 is TGTGCCAGCAACTCCAGGGGTTCCTACGAGCAGTATTTC. This translates into CASNSRGSYEQYF.

V and J are TRBV7-8 and TRBJ2-5; either TRBD1 or TRBD2 may fit D (5 bases each). The CDR3 consists of 16 residues. V was clipped by 1 base and J by 4 bases, with 16 bases between them. Germline lookup yields CDR1 SGHVS and CDR2 FQNEAQ. The CDR3 loop is CASSLGRGRGGETQYF. The CDR3 DNA reads as TGTGCCAGCAGCTTAGGTCGGGGTAGGGGTGGAGAGACCCAGTACTTC.

This clonotype turned up a few times. The chain combines TRBV19 with TRBJ2-3; D is possibly TRBD1 (6 bases). The germline CDR1 and CDR2 sequences are LNHDA and SQIVND (reference sequence). This CDR3 contains 15 residues. Trimming shortened V by 4 bases and J by 0 bases, and 11 bases separated the two germline ends. CDR3: CASSTQGSSTDTQYF. CDR3 bases: TGTGCCAGTAGTACACAGGGATCTAGCACAGATACGCAGTATTTT. Filled out from reference TRBV19 and TRBJ2-3, the complete variable domain reads DGGITQSPKYLFRKEGQNVTLSCEQNLNHDAMYWYRQDPGQGLRLIYYSQIVNDFQKGDIAEGYSVSREKKESFPLTVTSAQKNPTAFYLCASSTQGSSTDTQYFGPGTRLTVL.

The V call is TRBV7-9, the J call TRBJ2-7; D gene uncertain. The V gene lost 5 bases and the J gene lost 0 bases, with 17 bases spanning the gap. This CDR3 is 16 amino acids long. The germline V gene encodes CDR1 SEHNR and CDR2 FQNEAQ (reference sequence). The CDR3 sequence: CASSRPSQTPSYEQYF. The CDR3, as DNA: TGTGCCAGCAGCAGACCAAGTCAGACCCCCTCCTACGAGCAGTACTTC.

V usage is TRBV27 and J usage is TRBJ2-7, with a tentative D call TRBD2 (5 bases). The V gene's germline CDR1 is MNHEY and CDR2 SMNVEV (reference sequence). The CDR3 has 15 residues. Trimming took off 6 bases at V and 4 bases at J, with 19 bases between the two ends. The CDR3 DNA sequence: TGTGCCAGCAGCCCTTTTAGGCTAGCTAAATACGAGCAGTACTTC. Encoded protein: CASSPFRLAKYEQYF.

This clonotype showed up many times. The chain recombines TRBV28 with TRBJ2-5, with 11 positions matching TRBD2. The CDR3 has 16 amino acids. The germline V gene encodes CDR1 MDHEN and CDR2 SYDVKM. After removal of 1 base from V and 11 bases from J, the junction contained 12 bases not matched to a gene. DNA for the CDR3: TGTGCCAGCAGTTTATCGGGTAGCGGGGGGGCCAGGATACAGTACTTC. Its translation: CASSLSGSGGARIQYF. Looking up the rest from reference TRBV28 and TRBJ2-5 gives the full variable domain: DVKVTQSSRYLVKRTGEKVFLECVQDMDHENMFWYRQDPGLGLRLIYFSYDVKMKEKGDIPEGYSVSREKKERFSLILESASTNQTSMYLCASSLSGSGGARIQYFGPGTRLLVL.

The rearrangement links TRBV7-9 to TRBJ1-6; 8 bases map to TRBD1. This CDR3 spans 15 amino acids. The germline V gene encodes CDR1 SEHNR and CDR2 FQNEAQ (reference sequence). Trimming at V came to 1 base and at J to 8 bases, leaving 4 bases not matched to a gene. The CDR3 bases are TGTGCCAGCAGCTTAGGGCAGGGGGCCTATTCACCCCTCCACTTT. It translates to CASSLGQGAYSPLHF.

This clonotype was seen repeatedly, ten times or more. The V gene is TRBV5-6, the J gene TRBJ2-5; possible D gene TRBD2, 6 bases. The V end lost 4 bases, the J end lost 0 bases, and 7 bases lay between the germline ends. CDR1 SGHDT and CDR2 YYEEEE come from the germline V gene. The CDR3 sequence is 13 residues long. The CDR3 protein is CASSRDYQETQYF. CDR3 DNA: TGTGCCAGCAGCCGGGACTACCAAGAGACCCAGTACTTC.

This clonotype was seen only a few times. V usage is TRBV5-1 and J usage is TRBJ2-5; the D gene is possibly TRBD1 (5 bases). Trimming pared 4 bases from V and 2 bases from J, leaving 12 bases between. The CDR3 has 14 amino acids. Germline V gene data show CDR1 as SGHRS and CDR2 as YFSETQ. In DNA form, the CDR3 reads TGCGCCAGCAGCCCATCCCAGGGTCAAGAGACCCAGTACTTC. Amino acid sequence: CASSPSQGQETQYF.

This clonotype has a handful of counts. V is TRBV29-1 and J is TRBJ2-7, with TRBD2 as a possible D gene (7 bases). The germline V gene encodes CDR1 SQVTM and CDR2 ANQGSEA. The V end was cut by 7 bases, the J end by 7 bases, with 20 bases between. This CDR3 is 13 amino acids long. The CDR3: CSASGLGGGEQYF. The CDR3 DNA follows: TGCAGCGCTTCGGGACTGGGAGGGGGAGAGCAGTACTTC.

The sample holds a few counts of this clonotype. The chain combines TRBV20-1 with TRBJ1-1; perhaps TRBD1 as D (6 bases). CDR1 and CDR2 from the germline V gene are DFQATT and SNEGSKA (reference sequence). The CDR3 is 12 residues long. V was cut by 2 bases and J by 8 bases, with 12 bases left in between. The chain's CDR3 is CSARSLGTEAFF. In DNA, the CDR3 is TGCAGTGCTAGAAGCCTTGGGACAGAAGCTTTCTTT.

This clonotype has more than one count but fewer than ten. This chain connects TRBV13 to TRBJ1-1; 7 bases line up with TRBD1. Germline V gene lookup returns CDR1 PRHDT and CDR2 FYEKMQ (reference sequence). Trimming cost V 1 base and J 0 bases; bases outside gene matches: 2. The CDR3 is 15 amino acids. The chain's CDR3 is CASSLATGVNTEAFF. CDR3 coding DNA: TGTGCCAGCAGCTTAGCCACAGGGGTGAACACTGAAGCTTTCTTT.

In its sample, this clonotype was seen many times. The V call is TRBV3-1, the J call TRBJ2-2; TRBD1 matches at 8 bases. CDR1 and CDR2 from the germline V gene are LGHDT and YNNKEL (reference sequence). The CDR3 extends over 15 amino acids. The ends lost 1 base at V and 4 bases at J; junction bases unmatched: 2. The CDR3 DNA reads as TGTGCCAGCAGCCAAGTGACAGGGGCCACCGGGGAGCTGTTTTTT. This translates into CASSQVTGATGELFF.

The table lists this clonotype with a few counts. The chain joins TRBV28 to TRBJ2-1, with D perhaps TRBD1 or TRBD2 (5 bases each). The CDR3 is made up of 15 amino acids. Germline CDR1 reads MDHEN; CDR2 reads SYDVKM. Trimming took 7 bases from V and 1 from J, leaving 14 bases between them. CDR3 in amino acids: CASKNQGRSYNEQFF. The CDR3 region has the DNA TGTGCCAGCAAAAACCAGGGACGGTCCTACAATGAGCAGTTCTTC. The whole variable domain, remainder taken from reference TRBV28 and TRBJ2-1, is DVKVTQSSRYLVKRTGEKVFLECVQDMDHENMFWYRQDPGLGLRLIYFSYDVKMKEKGDIPEGYSVSREKKERFSLILESASTNQTSMYLCASKNQGRSYNEQFFGPGTRLTVL.

This clonotype was counted a few times. V and J are TRBV28 and TRBJ2-3; 8 bases fit TRBD1. V shed 4 bases, J shed 2 bases, and the junction held 8 bases outside the gene matches. The CDR3 spans 16 residues. CDR1 is MDHEN, CDR2 SYDVKM, per germline. In DNA form, the CDR3 reads TGTGCCAGCAGTTCATTCTACAGGGGGTCCACAGATACGCAGTATTTT. This sequence encodes CASSSFYRGSTDTQYF.

The chain employs TRBV29-1 and TRBJ2-3; D possibly uses TRBD1 or TRBD2 (10 bases each). This CDR3 comprises 17 residues. V was shortened by 6 bases and J by 3 bases, with 25 bases between the two germline ends. CDR1 is SQVTM and CDR2 is ANQGSEA in the germline V gene. CDR3 sequence: CSVGGQGQGLATDTQYF. The CDR3 bases are TGCAGCGTCGGGGGACAGGGGCAGGGACTAGCGACAGATACGCAGTATTTT.

The rearrangement joins TRBV13 to TRBJ2-2; a weak D match, TRBD2 (5 bases). The CDR3 totals 17 residues. The germline V gene encodes CDR1 PRHDT and CDR2 FYEKMQ (reference sequence). Trimming took 0 bases from V and 4 from J, leaving 15 bases between them. The CDR3 sequence is CASSLGGGPRSTGELFF. The CDR3 DNA reads TGTGCCAGCAGCTTAGGAGGCGGGCCGCGCAGCACCGGGGAGCTGTTTTTT.

This clonotype was seen many times. The rearrangement links TRBV28 to TRBJ2-1, with a tentative D call TRBD1 (5 bases). Trimming pared 7 bases from V and 4 bases from J, leaving 11 bases between. CDR1 is MDHEN, CDR2 SYDVKM, per germline. CDR3 length: 13 residues. CDR3 region: CASKDSGYNEQFF. The CDR3 DNA reads as TGTGCCAGCAAAGACAGTGGGTACAATGAGCAGTTCTTC.